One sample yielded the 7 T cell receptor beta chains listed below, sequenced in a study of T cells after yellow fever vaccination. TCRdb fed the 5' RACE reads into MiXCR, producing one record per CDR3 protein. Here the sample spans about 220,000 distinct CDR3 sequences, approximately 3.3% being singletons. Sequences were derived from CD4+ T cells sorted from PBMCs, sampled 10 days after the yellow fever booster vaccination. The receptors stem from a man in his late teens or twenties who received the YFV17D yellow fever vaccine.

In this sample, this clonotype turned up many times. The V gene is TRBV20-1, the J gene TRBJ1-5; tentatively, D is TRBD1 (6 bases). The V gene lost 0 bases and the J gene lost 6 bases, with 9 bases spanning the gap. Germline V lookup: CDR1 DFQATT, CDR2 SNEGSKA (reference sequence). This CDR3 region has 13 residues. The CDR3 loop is CSARDGGRQPQHF. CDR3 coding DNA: TGCAGTGCTAGAGATGGGGGGCGTCAGCCCCAGCATTTT.

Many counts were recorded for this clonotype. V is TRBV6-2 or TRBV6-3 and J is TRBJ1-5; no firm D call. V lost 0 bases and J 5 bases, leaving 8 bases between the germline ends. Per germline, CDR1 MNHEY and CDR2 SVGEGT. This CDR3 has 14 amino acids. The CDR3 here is CASSYSQRDQPQHF. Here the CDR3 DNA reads TGTGCCAGCAGTTACTCCCAGAGAGATCAGCCCCAGCATTTT.

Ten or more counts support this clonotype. For the CDR3, the DNA is TGTGCCAGCAGTTACATGAACACTGAAGCTTTCTTT. The encoded protein is CASSYMNTEAFF. J is TRBJ1-1 and V is TRBV6-2 or TRBV6-3, with D hard to call. Germline CDR1 MNHEY, CDR2 SVGEGT. V lost 2 bases and J lost 0, with 1 base in between. This CDR3 is 12 amino acids long.

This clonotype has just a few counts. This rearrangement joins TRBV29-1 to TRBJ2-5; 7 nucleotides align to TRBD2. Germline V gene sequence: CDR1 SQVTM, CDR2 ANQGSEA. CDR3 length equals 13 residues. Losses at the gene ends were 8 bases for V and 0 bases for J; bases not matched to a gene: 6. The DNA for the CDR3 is TGCAGCTTTGCCGGGACTAACCAAGAGACCCAGTACTTC. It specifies CSFAGTNQETQYF.

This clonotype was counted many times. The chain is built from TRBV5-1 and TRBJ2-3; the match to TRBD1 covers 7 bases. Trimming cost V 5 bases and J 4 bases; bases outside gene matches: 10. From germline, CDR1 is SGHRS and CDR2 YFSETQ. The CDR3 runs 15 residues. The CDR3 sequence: CASRRRTGDADTQYF. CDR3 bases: TGCGCCAGCAGGCGCCGAACAGGGGATGCAGATACGCAGTATTTT.

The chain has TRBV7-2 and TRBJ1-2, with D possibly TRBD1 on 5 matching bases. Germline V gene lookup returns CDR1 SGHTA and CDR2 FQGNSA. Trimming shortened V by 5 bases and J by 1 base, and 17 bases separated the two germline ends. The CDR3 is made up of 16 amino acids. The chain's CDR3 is CASSLSPGDYNYGYTF. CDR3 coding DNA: TGTGCCAGCAGCCTTAGCCCGGGGGACTATAACTATGGCTACACCTTC.

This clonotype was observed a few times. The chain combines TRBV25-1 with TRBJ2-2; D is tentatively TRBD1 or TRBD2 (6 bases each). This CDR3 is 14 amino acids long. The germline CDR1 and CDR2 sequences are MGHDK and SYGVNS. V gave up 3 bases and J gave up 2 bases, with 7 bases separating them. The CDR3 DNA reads TGTGCCAGCAGTGAGGGGGGCAACACCGGGGAGCTGTTTTTT. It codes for CASSEGGNTGELFF.